This section outlines one T cell receptor beta chain sequence together with its context. This record belongs to a study of T cell repertoires in cytomegalovirus infection. Via MiXCR, TCRdb re-called the reads, giving one row per CDR3 protein. The top ten clones hold less than 9.5% of a sample with approximately 630,000 distinct CDR3 sequences, 20% to 30% of them seen once. Germline V gene data show CDR1 as SGHAT and CDR2 as FQDESV (reference sequence). The germline V and J ends were trimmed by 0 bases and 4 bases, with 15 bases remaining between them. There are 17 residues in the CDR3. This TCR came from a human donor in good health (CMV status not recorded). Some clones in this sample may be carry-over from other donors' samples. The V gene is TRBV11-1, the J gene TRBJ2-2; D perhaps matches TRBD1 (6 bases). The sequencing input was CD8+ T cells from PBMCs. This CDR3 reads CASSLARAGELTGELFF. The CDR3 DNA is TGTGCCAGCAGCTTAGCGCGCGCAGGGGAACTCACCGGGGAGCTGTTTTTT.